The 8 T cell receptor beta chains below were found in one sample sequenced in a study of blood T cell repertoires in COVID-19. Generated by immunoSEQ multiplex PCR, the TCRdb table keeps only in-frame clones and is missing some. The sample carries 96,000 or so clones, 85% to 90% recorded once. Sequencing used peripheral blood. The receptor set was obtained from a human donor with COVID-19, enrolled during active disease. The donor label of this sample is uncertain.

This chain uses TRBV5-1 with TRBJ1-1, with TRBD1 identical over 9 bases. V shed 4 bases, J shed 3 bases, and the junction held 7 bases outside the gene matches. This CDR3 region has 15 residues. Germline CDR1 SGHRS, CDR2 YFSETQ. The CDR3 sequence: CASSPQGAGDTEAFF. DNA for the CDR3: TGCGCCAGCAGCCCACAGGGGGCTGGGGACACTGAAGCTTTCTTT.

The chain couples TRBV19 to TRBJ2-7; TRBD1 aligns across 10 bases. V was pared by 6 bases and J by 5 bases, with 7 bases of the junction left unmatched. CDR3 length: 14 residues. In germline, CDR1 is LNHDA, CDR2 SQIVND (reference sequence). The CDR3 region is CASSQRTGGNEQYF. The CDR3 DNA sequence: TGTGCCAGTAGCCAAAGGACAGGGGGAAACGAGCAGTACTTC.

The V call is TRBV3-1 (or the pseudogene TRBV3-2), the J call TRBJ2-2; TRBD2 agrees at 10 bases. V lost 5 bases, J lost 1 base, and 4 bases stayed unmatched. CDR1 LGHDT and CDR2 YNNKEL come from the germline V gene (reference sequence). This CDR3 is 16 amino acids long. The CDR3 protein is CASSSRTSGNTGELFF. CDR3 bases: TGTGCCAGCAGCTCGCGGACTAGCGGGAACACCGGGGAGCTGTTTTTT.

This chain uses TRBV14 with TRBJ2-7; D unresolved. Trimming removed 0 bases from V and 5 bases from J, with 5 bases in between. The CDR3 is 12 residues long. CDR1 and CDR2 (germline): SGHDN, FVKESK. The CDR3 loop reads CASSQDPNEQYF. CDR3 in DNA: TGTGCCAGCAGCCAAGACCCAAACGAGCAGTACTTC.

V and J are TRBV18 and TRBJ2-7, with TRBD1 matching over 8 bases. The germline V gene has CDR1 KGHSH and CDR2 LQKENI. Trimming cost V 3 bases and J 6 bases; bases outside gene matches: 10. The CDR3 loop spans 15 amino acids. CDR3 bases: TGTGCCAGCTCACCGTACGGACAGGGAGGCCCCGAGCAGTACTTC. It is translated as CASSPYGQGGPEQYF.

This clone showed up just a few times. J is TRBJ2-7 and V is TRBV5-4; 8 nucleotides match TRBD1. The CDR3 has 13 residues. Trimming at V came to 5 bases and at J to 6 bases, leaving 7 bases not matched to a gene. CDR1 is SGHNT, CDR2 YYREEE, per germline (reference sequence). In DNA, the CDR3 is TGTGCCAGCAGTTTTACAGGGGGGTCCGAGCAGTACTTC. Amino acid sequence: CASSFTGGSEQYF.

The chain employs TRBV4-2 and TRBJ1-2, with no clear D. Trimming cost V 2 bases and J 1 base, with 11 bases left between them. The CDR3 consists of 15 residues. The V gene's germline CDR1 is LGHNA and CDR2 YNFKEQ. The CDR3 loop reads CASSQTRLINYGYTF. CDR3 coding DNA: TGTGCCAGCAGCCAAACGCGCCTGATTAACTATGGCTACACCTTC.

The CDR3 here is CASTPAPPGEAFF. CDR3 nucleotides: TGTGCCAGCACCCCAGCCCCTCCAGGTGAAGCTTTCTTT. The V and J genes are TRBV2 and TRBJ1-1; D not certain. The germline V gene has CDR1 SNHLY and CDR2 FYNNEI. This CDR3 has 13 residues. The ends were cut back, 7 bases at V and 7 bases at J, with 16 bases in the middle.